This is a list of T cell receptor beta chains from one sample in a study of cytomegalovirus exposure and HLA in healthy donors. Clones were sequenced by immunoSEQ multiplex PCR, and TCRdb holds only the in-frame ones, with some missing. The data hold 95,000 to 150,000 clones, with about four fifths observed a single time. Sequenced: PBMCs. These receptors originate from a female donor in good health and CMV-seropositive. Each CDR3 is given with its conserved first and last residue. The D gene is left open where the match is weak. Not every row has a clone size; where given, it reads once, few, many or a size class.

J gene	clone size	V gene	D gene	CDR3 DNA	CDR3 protein
TRBJ1-4	NA	TRBV7-9	NA	TGTGCCAGCAGCTTAGTCGGGGTTCAGGAAAAACTGTTTTTT	CASSLVGVQEKLFF
TRBJ2-5	once	TRBV27	TRBD1	TGTGCCAGCAGTGGGTGGACAGGGGGCGCCGGTGGGACCCAGTACTTC	CASSGWTGGAGGTQYF
TRBJ1-3	NA	TRBV30	NA	TGTGCCTGGAGCACCCAGGTCGGAAACACCATATATTTT	CAWSTQVGNTIYF
TRBJ2-5	NA	TRBV12-2	NA	TGTGCAAGTCGCACGGCGGGAGGTTATGAACAAACAGGGGAGACCCAGTACTTC	CASRTAGGYEQTGETQYF
TRBJ2-5	few	TRBV10-3	NA	TGTGCCATCAGTGAATTCAGGGAAGGGGAGACCCAGTACTTC	CAISEFREGETQYF
TRBJ2-5	once	TRBV2	NA	TGTGCCTCAGCAAGGGGGGGGCGAGGAGAGACCCAGTACTTC	CASARGGRGETQYF
TRBJ1-2	NA	TRBV6-4	NA	TGTGCCAGCAGTGACTCCCCGGACTCCTATGGCTACACCTTC	CASSDSPDSYGYTF
TRBJ1-4	NA	TRBV28	NA	TGTGCCAGCAGTTTAGAGGGGGTGCGAGAAAAACTGTTTTTT	CASSLEGVREKLFF
TRBJ1-2	NA	TRBV5-1	NA	TGCGCCAGCAGCTGGGGCAGGGCAGGCGGCTACACCTTC	CASSWGRAGGYTF
TRBJ2-7	NA	TRBV6-5	NA	TGTGCCAGCAGTTACTCAAGAGAAACCTACGAGCAGTACTTC	CASSYSRETYEQYF
TRBJ1-2	NA	TRBV6-6	NA	TGTGCCAGCAGAGAGGGGGATGGCTACACCTTC	CASREGDGYTF
TRBJ2-3	once	TRBV6-6	NA	TGTGCCAGCAGTTGGGGGGGGCGTACAGATACGCAGTATTTT	CASSWGGRTDTQYF
TRBJ1-1	NA	TRBV6-6	TRBD1	TGTGCCAGCACTACAGGGGTGGGCACTGAAGCTTTCTTT	CASTTGVGTEAFF
TRBJ2-3	NA	TRBV19	NA	TGTGCCAGTAAGAACAGTCCCACAGATACGCAGTATTTT	CASKNSPTDTQYF
TRBJ1-1	NA	TRBV19	TRBD1	TGTGCCAGTAGTATGGGACAGGTTAACACTGAAGCTTTCTTT	CASSMGQVNTEAFF
TRBJ1-6	once	TRBV28	NA	TGTGCCAGCAGTTTGGGACTAACTTGGAATTCACCCCTCCACTTT	CASSLGLTWNSPLHF
TRBJ2-5	NA	TRBV9	NA	TGTGCCAGCAGCACCGGGGGGACCCAGTACTTC	CASSTGGTQYF
TRBJ2-7	NA	TRBV7-9	NA	TGTGCCAGCAGCTTAACCTCTCGGATGACAGTGTCCTACGAGCAGTACTTC	CASSLTSRMTVSYEQYF
TRBJ1-1	few	TRBV29-1	NA	TGCAGCGTTTCCCCCCGGGACACTGAAGCTTTCTTT	CSVSPRDTEAFF
TRBJ1-6	NA	TRBV11-2	NA	TGTGCCAGCAGCGCCGACAGGCCCCTCCACTTT	CASSADRPLHF
TRBJ1-5	once	TRBV27	NA	TGTGCCAGCAGTTTAGAGGGTGACGGCCGGCCCCAGCATTTT	CASSLEGDGRPQHF
TRBJ1-1	NA	TRBV29-1	NA	TGCAGCGGTCGACTTACCGGAGCCCTGGAAGCTTTCTTT	CSGRLTGALEAFF
TRBJ1-1	NA	TRBV5-1	NA	TGCGCCAGCAGCTTAGCGACAGCCGCTGAAGCTTTCTTT	CASSLATAAEAFF
TRBJ2-3	NA	TRBV2	TRBD1	TGTGCCAGCAGTGAAGGGGCAGGGGGTCGCACAGATACGCAGTATTTT	CASSEGAGGRTDTQYF
TRBJ1-5	NA	TRBV18	TRBD1	TGTGCCAGCTCACCGAACAGGGGGCAGCCCCAGCATTTT	CASSPNRGQPQHF
TRBJ1-1	NA	TRBV5-6	NA	TGTGCCAGCAGCTTGGTAGCAGCCCCGAACACTGAAGCTTTCTTT	CASSLVAAPNTEAFF
TRBJ1-1	NA	TRBV29-1	NA	TGCAGCGCCGCAGAAGGGGGGGCAGGGACTGAAGCTTTCTTT	CSAAEGGAGTEAFF
TRBJ1-2	NA	TRBV4-3	NA	TGCGCCAGCAGCCTTCAGACACCTGCTAACTATGGCTACACCTTC	CASSLQTPANYGYTF
TRBJ1-6	NA	TRBV7-9	NA	TGTTCCAGCAGCTCTAACAGGGACGGGTATAATTCACCCCTCCACTTT	CSSSSNRDGYNSPLHF
TRBJ1-4	NA	TRBV6-1	NA	TGTGCCACCATGGACACCCGAATAGCTGCTGAAAAACTGTTTTTT	CATMDTRIAAEKLFF
TRBJ1-1	NA	TRBV7-9	TRBD1	TGTTCCAGCAGCTTAGGGAGGGGGCGCACTGAAGCTTTCTTT	CSSSLGRGRTEAFF
TRBJ2-4	few	TRBV5-1	NA	TGCGCCAGCAGCTTGGAAGGCGGTGAAAACATTCAGTACTTC	CASSLEGGENIQYF
TRBJ1-2	NA	TRBV2	TRBD1	TGTGCCAGCAGTGGACAGGGCAGGGGCTATGGCTACACCTTC	CASSGQGRGYGYTF
TRBJ1-1	NA	TRBV19	NA	TGTGCCAGTAGTATCAGGGGCAACACTGAAGCTTTCTTT	CASSIRGNTEAFF
TRBJ2-5	NA	TRBV7-6	TRBD1	TGTGCCAGCAGCGCAACAAACAGGGGCGCCGGGGAGACCCAGTACTTC	CASSATNRGAGETQYF
TRBJ1-3	NA	TRBV18	NA	TGTGCCAGCTACTCAGGGCGGGGAGACACCATATATTTT	CASYSGRGDTIYF
TRBJ2-2	once	TRBV9	NA	TGTGCCAGCAGCGTATCGGCAGGGTTGAACACCGGGGAGCTGTTTTTT	CASSVSAGLNTGELFF
TRBJ1-4	NA	TRBV9	TRBD1	TGTGCCAGCAGCGCTGGGACAGGGGCCTTTGGGACTAATGAAAAACTGTTTTTT	CASSAGTGAFGTNEKLFF
TRBJ1-1	NA	TRBV5-4	TRBD1	TGTGCCAGCAGCTTGGTCGGGGGCCAGGGGGACGCTGAAGCTTTCTTT	CASSLVGGQGDAEAFF
TRBJ2-3	NA	TRBV10-2	TRBD2	TGCGCCAGCAGTGAGCCGACTAGCGGGAGGGGGTATTTT	CASSEPTSGRGYF
TRBJ1-1	NA	TRBV7-9	NA	TGTGCCAGCAGCTCAGCCGGGGATGGGACTGAAGCTTTCTTT	CASSSAGDGTEAFF
TRBJ2-1	NA	TRBV4-1	TRBD2	TGCGCCAGCAGCCAACGGACTAGCGGGGACAATGAGCAGTTCTTC	CASSQRTSGDNEQFF
TRBJ1-6	NA	TRBV30	NA	TGTGCCTGGAGTTTAACAGAAAATTCACCCCTCCACTTT	CAWSLTENSPLHF
TRBJ1-3	NA	TRBV19	NA	TGTGCCAGTAGTGCCAGGGCTGGAAACACCATATATTTT	CASSARAGNTIYF
TRBJ1-3	few	TRBV2	NA	TGTGCCAGCAGTGGGCAGGGAAACACCATATATTTT	CASSGQGNTIYF
TRBJ1-5	few	TRBV15	TRBD1	TGTGCCACCAGCAGAGTGACAGGGGATCAGCCCCAGCATTTT	CATSRVTGDQPQHF
TRBJ2-3	few	TRBV6-5	NA	TGTGCCAGCAGTTTATCGGACTCAGATACGCAGTATTTT	CASSLSDSDTQYF
TRBJ2-1	NA	TRBV5-4	NA	TGTGCCAGCAGCTTGGGGGCAGGCAATGAGCAGTTCTTC	CASSLGAGNEQFF